Shown below are 12 T cell receptor beta chains from a single sample sequenced in a study of control samples from healthy donors and cancer patients. TCRdb keeps only in-frame clones here, not all; method: immunoSEQ multiplex PCR. Counted here are 20,000 to 30,000 clones, approximately 85% occurring once; the ten biggest clones make up less than 8%. Sequencing input: PBMCs. These receptors all come from a woman aged 55-70 years with head and neck cancer.

The chain links TRBV21-1 to TRBJ1-2; the tabulated D call, TRBD1, remains unverified against the DNA. TRBV21-1 is a pseudogene segment. The CDR3 contains 14 residues. As DNA, the CDR3 is TGTGCCAGCAGCGAGACAGGGGTGAGCTATGGCTACACCTTC. Translation: CASSETGVSYGYTF.

V gene TRBV27 combines with J gene TRBJ2-7; D is uncertain. The CDR3 length is 14 residues. Germline V gene sequence: CDR1 MNHEY, CDR2 SMNVEV (reference sequence). The V end lost 6 bases, the J end lost 2 bases, and 14 bases lay between the germline ends. CDR3 nucleotides: TGTGCCAGCAGCCGACGCATGCCCCCCTACGAGCAGTACTTC. Translation gives CASSRRMPPYEQYF.

This sequence joins TRBV6-5 and TRBJ2-1; 10 bases agree with TRBD2. The length of the CDR3 is 15 residues. Losses at the gene ends were 6 bases for V and 3 bases for J; bases not matched to a gene: 5. The V gene's germline CDR1 is MNHEY and CDR2 SVGAGI. The CDR3 region is CASRPTSGDYNEQFF. In nucleotides, the CDR3 is TGTGCCAGCAGGCCCACTAGCGGGGACTACAATGAGCAGTTCTTC.

V and J are TRBV5-1 and TRBJ2-3; either TRBD1 or TRBD2 may supply D (6 bases each). CDR3 length: 15 amino acids. From germline, CDR1 is SGHRS and CDR2 YFSETQ. The V gene lost 4 bases and the J gene lost 5 bases, with 17 bases spanning the gap. CDR3 residues: CASSAGGPSGDTQYF. Here the CDR3 DNA reads TGCGCCAGCAGCGCTGGGGGGCCCAGCGGAGATACGCAGTATTTT.

The V and J genes are TRBV7-9 and TRBJ1-1; 8 nucleotides agree with TRBD1. The CDR3 loop spans 15 amino acids. The germline CDR1 and CDR2 sequences are SEHNR and FQNEAQ (reference sequence). The J segment lost 6 bases and the V segment lost 5 bases, leaving 11 bases of the junction unmatched. CDR3 nucleotides: TGTGCCAGCAGCCATACCAATCAGGGGGCCCCTGAAGCTTTCTTT. This codes for CASSHTNQGAPEAFF.

DNA of the CDR3: TGTGCCACCAGTGCCGGGGACGGCTACGAGCAGTACTTC. It codes for CATSAGDGYEQYF. This rearrangement joins TRBV24-1 to TRBJ2-7, with D perhaps being TRBD1 or TRBD2 (5 bases each). From germline, CDR1 is KGHDR and CDR2 SFDVKD. Trimming stripped 5 bases from V and 3 bases from J, with 10 bases between. The CDR3 contains 13 residues.

The rearrangement uses TRBV3-1 (or the pseudogene TRBV3-2) and TRBJ2-3, with a tentative D call TRBD2 (6 bases). The germline gives CDR1 LGHDT, CDR2 YNNKEL (reference sequence). V lost 1 base, J lost 3 bases, and 14 bases lay in between. This CDR3 is 16 amino acids long. CDR3 amino acids: CASSQGLAPLTDTQYF. In nucleotides, the CDR3 is TGTGCCAGCAGCCAAGGTCTAGCGCCCCTGACAGATACGCAGTATTTT.

The rearrangement links TRBV5-5 to TRBJ1-1, with D unclear. Germline CDR1 and CDR2: SGHKS and YYEKEE (reference sequence). V lost 3 bases and J 3 bases, leaving 15 bases between the germline ends. There are 15 residues in the CDR3. The CDR3 sequence is CASSSRPFGDTEAFF. CDR3 nucleotide sequence: TGTGCCAGCAGCTCGCGACCCTTCGGGGACACTGAAGCTTTCTTT.

The rearrangement uses TRBV6-4 and TRBJ2-2, with D possibly being TRBD2 (5 bases). The germline V gene encodes CDR1 MRHNA and CDR2 SNTAGT. Trimming stripped 5 bases from V and 2 bases from J, with 9 bases between. The CDR3 runs to 14 residues. The CDR3 spells CASSLRVNTGELFF. DNA of the CDR3: TGTGCCAGCAGTTTGCGGGTTAACACCGGGGAGCTGTTTTTT.

This chain connects TRBV24-1 to TRBJ2-3, with 8 nucleotides matching TRBD2. Germline V CDR1 and CDR2: KGHDR, SFDVKD. The length of the CDR3 is 16 residues. V was pared by 3 bases and J by 3 bases, with 7 bases of the junction left unmatched. The CDR3 spells CATSDAGTRLTDTQYF. The CDR3 nucleotides read TGTGCCACCAGTGATGCCGGGACTAGACTAACAGATACGCAGTATTTT.

J is TRBJ2-1 and V is TRBV7-3; D is unclear. This CDR3 region has 11 residues. From germline, CDR1 is SGHTA and CDR2 FQGTGA. The V gene lost 0 bases and the J gene lost 7 bases, with 1 base spanning the gap. CDR3 nucleotides: TGTGCCAGCAGCTTAACGAATGAGCAGTTCTTC. It codes for CASSLTNEQFF. The full variable domain, in which reference TRBV7-3 and TRBJ2-1 provide the parts outside the CDR3, is GAGVSQTPSNKVTEKGKYVELRCDPISGHTALYWYRQSLGQGPEFLIYFQGTGAADDSGLPNDRFFAVRPEGSVSTLKIQRTERGDSAVYLCASSLTNEQFFGPGTRLTVL.

CDR3 protein: CASSPDGDSNQPQHF. CDR3 nucleotide sequence: TGTGCCAGCAGCCCGGATGGGGACAGCAATCAGCCCCAGCATTTT. The chain couples TRBV16 to TRBJ1-5, with a possible D match to TRBD1 (5 bases). The CDR3 sequence is 15 residues long. Germline V gives CDR1 KGHSY, CDR2 FQNENV. Trimming took off 4 bases at V and 1 base at J, with 11 bases between the two ends.